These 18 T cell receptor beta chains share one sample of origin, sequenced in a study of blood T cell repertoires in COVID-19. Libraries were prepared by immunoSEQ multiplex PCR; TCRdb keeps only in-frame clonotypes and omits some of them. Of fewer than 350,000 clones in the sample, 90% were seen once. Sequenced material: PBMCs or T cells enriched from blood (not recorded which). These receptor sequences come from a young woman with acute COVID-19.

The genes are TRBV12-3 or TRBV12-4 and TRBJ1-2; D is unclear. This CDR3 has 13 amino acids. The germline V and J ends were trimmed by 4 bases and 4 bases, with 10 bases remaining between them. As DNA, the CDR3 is TGTGCCAGCAGTTCGGGAAGGGTCTATGGCTACACCTTC. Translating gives CASSSGRVYGYTF.

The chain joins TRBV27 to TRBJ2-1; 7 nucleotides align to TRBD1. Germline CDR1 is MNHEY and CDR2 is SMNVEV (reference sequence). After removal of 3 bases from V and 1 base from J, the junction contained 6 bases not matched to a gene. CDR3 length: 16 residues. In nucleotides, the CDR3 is TGTGCCAGCAGTTTCAAAGGGGGCTCATCCTACAATGAGCAGTTCTTC. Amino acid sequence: CASSFKGGSSYNEQFF.

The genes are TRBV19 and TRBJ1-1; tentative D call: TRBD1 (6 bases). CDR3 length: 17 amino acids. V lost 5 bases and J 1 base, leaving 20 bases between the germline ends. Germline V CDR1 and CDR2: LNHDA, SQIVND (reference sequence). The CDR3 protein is CASSFAGVGTRNTEAFF. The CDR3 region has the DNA TGTGCCAGTAGTTTCGCGGGGGTGGGGACAAGGAACACTGAAGCTTTCTTT.

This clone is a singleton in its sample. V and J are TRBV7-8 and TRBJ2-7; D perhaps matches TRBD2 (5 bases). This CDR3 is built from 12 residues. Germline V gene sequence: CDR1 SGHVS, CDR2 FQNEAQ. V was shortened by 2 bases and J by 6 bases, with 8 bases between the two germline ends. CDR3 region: CASSLPGGEQYF. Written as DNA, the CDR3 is TGTGCCAGCAGCTTACCAGGAGGCGAGCAGTACTTC.

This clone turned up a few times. CDR3 nucleotide sequence: TGTGCCAGCAGCTCCTCCGGGACTAGCGGGATATTAATCTACGAGCAGTACTTC. Encoded protein: CASSSSGTSGILIYEQYF. This rearrangement joins TRBV5-6 to TRBJ2-7; 13 positions agree with TRBD2. V shed 3 bases and J 3 bases; nucleotides not matched to a gene: 12. The CDR3 is 18 amino acids. Germline V lookup: CDR1 SGHDT, CDR2 YYEEEE.

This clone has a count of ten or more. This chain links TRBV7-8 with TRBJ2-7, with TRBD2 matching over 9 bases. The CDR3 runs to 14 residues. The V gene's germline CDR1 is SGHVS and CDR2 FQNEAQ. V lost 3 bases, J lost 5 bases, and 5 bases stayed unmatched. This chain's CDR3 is CASSLREGGHEQYF. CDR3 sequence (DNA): TGTGCCAGCAGCTTGCGGGAGGGGGGCCACGAGCAGTACTTC.

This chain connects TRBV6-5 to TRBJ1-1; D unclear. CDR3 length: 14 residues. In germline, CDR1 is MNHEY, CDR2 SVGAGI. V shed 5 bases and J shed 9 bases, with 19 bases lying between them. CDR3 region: CASSPRLGSGQAFF. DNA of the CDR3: TGTGCCAGCAGTCCCAGACTAGGGTCCGGACAAGCTTTCTTT.

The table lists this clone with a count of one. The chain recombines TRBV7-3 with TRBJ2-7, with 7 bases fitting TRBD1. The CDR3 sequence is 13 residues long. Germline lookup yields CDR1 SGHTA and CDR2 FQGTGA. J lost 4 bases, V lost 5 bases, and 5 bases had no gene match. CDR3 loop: CASSPGTVYEQYF. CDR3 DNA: TGTGCCAGCAGCCCCGGGACAGTTTACGAGCAGTACTTC.

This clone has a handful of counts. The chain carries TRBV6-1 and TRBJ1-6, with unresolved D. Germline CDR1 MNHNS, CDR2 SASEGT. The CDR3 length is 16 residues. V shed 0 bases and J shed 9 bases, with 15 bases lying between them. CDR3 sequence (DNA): TGTGCCAGCAGTGAAGCGGTGAGGATCCCACGTTCACCCCTCCACTTT. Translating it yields CASSEAVRIPRSPLHF.

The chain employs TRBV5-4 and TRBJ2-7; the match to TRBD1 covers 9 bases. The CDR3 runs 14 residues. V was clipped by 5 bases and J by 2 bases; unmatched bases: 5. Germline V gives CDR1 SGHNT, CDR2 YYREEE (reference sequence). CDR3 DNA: TGTGCCAGCAGATCGTACAGGGGGCCCTACGAGCAGTACTTC. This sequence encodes CASRSYRGPYEQYF.

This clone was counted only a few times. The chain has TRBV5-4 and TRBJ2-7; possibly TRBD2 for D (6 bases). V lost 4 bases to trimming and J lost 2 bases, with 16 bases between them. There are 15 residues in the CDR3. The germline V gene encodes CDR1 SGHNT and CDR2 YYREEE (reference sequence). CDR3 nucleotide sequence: TGTGCCAGCAGCCCGGTGGAGGGGTGGACCTACGAGCAGTACTTC. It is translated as CASSPVEGWTYEQYF.

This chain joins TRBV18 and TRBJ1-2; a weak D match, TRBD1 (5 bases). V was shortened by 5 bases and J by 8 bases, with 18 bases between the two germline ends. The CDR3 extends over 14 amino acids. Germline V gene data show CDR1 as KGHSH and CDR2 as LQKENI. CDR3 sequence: CASSSGTLSGGYTF. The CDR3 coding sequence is TGTGCCAGCTCATCCGGGACTCTCAGCGGCGGCTACACCTTC.

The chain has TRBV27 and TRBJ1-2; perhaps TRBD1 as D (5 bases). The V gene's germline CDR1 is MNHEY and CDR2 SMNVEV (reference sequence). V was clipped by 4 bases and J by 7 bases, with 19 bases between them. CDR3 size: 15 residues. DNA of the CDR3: TGTGCCAGCAGTTCCGAAATTCAGGGTGCCGGTGGCTACACCTTC. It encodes CASSSEIQGAGGYTF.

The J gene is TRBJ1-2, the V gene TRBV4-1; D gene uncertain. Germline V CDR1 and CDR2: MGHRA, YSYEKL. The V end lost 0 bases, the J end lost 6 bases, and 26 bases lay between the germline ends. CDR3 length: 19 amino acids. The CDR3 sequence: CASSQDVTSDLTPFNGYTF. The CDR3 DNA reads TGCGCCAGCAGCCAAGATGTGACCAGTGACCTGACTCCTTTTAATGGCTACACCTTC.

CDR3 region: CSAREYYEQYF. The DNA of the CDR3 is TGCAGTGCTAGGGAGTATTACGAGCAGTACTTC. This sequence joins TRBV20-1 and TRBJ2-7; D ambiguous. The V gene's germline CDR1 is DFQATT and CDR2 SNEGSKA (reference sequence). Trimming left V 3 bases short and J 4 bases short, with 7 bases between. The CDR3 totals 11 residues.

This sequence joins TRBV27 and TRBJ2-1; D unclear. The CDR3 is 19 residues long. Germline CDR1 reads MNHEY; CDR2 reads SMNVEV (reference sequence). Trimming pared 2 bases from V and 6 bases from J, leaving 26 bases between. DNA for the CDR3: TGTGCCAGCAGTTTAAGAAGGTCTGCCGGAGAGGTAGTAGGCAATGAGCAGTTCTTC. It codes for CASSLRRSAGEVVGNEQFF.

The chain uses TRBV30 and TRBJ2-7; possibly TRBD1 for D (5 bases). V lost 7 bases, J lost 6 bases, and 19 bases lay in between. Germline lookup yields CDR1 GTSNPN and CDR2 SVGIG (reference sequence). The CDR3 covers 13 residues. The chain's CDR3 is CALGRPHFSEQYF. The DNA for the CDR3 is TGTGCCTTGGGGCGTCCCCACTTCTCCGAGCAGTACTTC.

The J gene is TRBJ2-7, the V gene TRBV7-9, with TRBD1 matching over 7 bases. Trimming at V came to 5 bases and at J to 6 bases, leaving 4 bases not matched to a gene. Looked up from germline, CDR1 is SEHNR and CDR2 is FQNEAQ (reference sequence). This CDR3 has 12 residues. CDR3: CASSPQGTEQYF. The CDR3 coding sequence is TGTGCCAGCAGCCCACAGGGGACCGAGCAGTACTTC.